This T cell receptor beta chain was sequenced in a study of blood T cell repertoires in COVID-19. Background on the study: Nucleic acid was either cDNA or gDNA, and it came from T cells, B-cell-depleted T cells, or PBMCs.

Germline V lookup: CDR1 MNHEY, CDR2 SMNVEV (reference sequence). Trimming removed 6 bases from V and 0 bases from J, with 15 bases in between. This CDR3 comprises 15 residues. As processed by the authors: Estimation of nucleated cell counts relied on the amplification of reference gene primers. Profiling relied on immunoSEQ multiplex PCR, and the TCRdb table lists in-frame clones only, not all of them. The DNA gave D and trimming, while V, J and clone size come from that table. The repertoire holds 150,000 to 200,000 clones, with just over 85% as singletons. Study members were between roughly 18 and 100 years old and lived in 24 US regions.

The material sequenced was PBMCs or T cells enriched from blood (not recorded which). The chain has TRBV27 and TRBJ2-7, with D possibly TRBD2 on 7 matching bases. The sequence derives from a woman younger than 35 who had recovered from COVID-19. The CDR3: CASSLRGGSSYEQYF. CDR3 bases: TGTGCCAGCAGCCTAAGGGGGGGTAGCTCCTACGAGCAGTACTTC.